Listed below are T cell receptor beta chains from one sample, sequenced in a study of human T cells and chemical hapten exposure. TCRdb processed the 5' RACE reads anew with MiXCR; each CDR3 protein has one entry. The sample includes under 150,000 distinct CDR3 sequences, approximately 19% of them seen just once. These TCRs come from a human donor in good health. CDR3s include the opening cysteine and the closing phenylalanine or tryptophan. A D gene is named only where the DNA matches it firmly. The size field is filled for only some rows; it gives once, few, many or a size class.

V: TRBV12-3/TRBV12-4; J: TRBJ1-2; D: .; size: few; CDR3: CASSLGTPNYGYTF; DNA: TGTGCCAGCAGTTTAGGGACACCTAACTATGGCTACACCTTC
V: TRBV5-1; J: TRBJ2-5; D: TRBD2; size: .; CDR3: CASSPPRTSESQETQYF; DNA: TGCGCCAGCAGCCCACCCAGGACTAGCGAGAGCCAGGAGACCCAGTACTTC
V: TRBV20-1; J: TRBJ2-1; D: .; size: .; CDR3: CSAKQYNEQFF; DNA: TGCAGTGCTAAACAATACAATGAGCAGTTCTTC
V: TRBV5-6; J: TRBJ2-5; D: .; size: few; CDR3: CASSLGGPGRPVQYF; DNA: TGTGCCAGCAGCTTGGGGGGGCCGGGGAGGCCCGTTCAGTACTTC
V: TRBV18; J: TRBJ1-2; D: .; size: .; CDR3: CASSPKVQGDYGYTF; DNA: TGTGCCAGCTCACCAAAGGTGCAGGGCGACTATGGCTACACCTTC
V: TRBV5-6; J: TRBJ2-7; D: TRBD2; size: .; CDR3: CASSRRSSGSGEQYF; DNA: TGTGCCAGCAGCCGTCGGAGTAGCGGGAGCGGTGAGCAGTACTTC
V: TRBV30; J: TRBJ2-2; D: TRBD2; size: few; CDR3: CAWSGTRKTGELFF; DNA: TGTGCCTGGTCCGGGACTAGGAAAACCGGGGAGCTGTTTTTT
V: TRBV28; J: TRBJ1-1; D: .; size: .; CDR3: CASSVRTGTAFF; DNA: TGTGCCAGCAGTGTCCGAACTGGGACAGCTTTCTTT
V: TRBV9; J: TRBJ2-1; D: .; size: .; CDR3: CASTTSPGSYNEQFF; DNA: TGTGCCAGCACCACTAGCCCCGGCTCCTACAATGAGCAGTTCTTC
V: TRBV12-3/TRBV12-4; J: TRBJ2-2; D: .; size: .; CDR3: CASSLSGLTNTGELFF; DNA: TGTGCCAGCAGTCTCAGCGGGTTAACGAACACCGGGGAGCTGTTTTTT
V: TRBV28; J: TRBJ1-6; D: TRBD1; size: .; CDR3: CASSLGTGDSSPLHF; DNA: TGTGCCAGCAGTTTAGGGACAGGGGATTCCTCACCCCTCCACTTT
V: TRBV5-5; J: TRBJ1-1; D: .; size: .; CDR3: CASSFEEGEAFF; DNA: TGTGCCAGCAGCTTTGAGGAGGGTGAAGCTTTCTTT
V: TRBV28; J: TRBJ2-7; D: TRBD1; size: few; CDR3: CASSSPGQGNEQYF; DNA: TGTGCCAGCAGTTCACCGGGACAGGGGAACGAGCAGTACTTC
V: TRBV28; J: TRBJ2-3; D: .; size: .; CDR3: CASSSPRGSAADTQYF; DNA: TGTGCCAGCAGTTCGCCAAGGGGGAGCGCGGCAGATACGCAGTATTTT
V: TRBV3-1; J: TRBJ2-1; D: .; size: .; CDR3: CASNSRLGAPSSYNEQFF; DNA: TGTGCCAGCAACTCGCGGCTAGGGGCCCCAAGCTCCTACAATGAGCAGTTCTTC
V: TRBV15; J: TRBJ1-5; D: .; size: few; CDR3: CATSRDKGNQPQHF; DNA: TGTGCCACCAGCAGAGATAAGGGAAATCAGCCCCAGCATTTT
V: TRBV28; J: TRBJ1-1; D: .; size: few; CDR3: CASRTGGSEAFF; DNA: TGTGCCAGCAGGACAGGTGGCTCTGAAGCTTTCTTT
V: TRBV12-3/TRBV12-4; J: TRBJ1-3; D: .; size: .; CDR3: CASHFRMSGAYSGNTIYF; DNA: TGTGCCAGCCATTTTCGCATGTCAGGCGCCTACTCTGGAAACACCATATATTTT
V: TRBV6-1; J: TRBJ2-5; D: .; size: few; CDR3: CASSQRRFQETQYF; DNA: TGTGCCAGCAGCCAGAGACGGTTCCAAGAGACCCAGTACTTC
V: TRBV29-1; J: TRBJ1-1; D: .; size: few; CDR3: CSVQGSTEAFF; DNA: TGCAGCGTTCAAGGGAGCACTGAAGCTTTCTTT
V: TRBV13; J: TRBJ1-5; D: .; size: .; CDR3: CASSLALSNQPQHF; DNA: TGTGCCAGCAGCTTAGCACTTAGCAATCAGCCCCAGCATTTT
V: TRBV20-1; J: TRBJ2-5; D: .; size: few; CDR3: CSARKSGSLQETQYF; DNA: TGCAGTGCTAGAAAGTCGGGGTCCCTACAAGAGACCCAGTACTTC
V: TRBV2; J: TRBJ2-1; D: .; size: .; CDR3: CASTFQPSSYNEQFF; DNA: TGTGCCAGCACGTTTCAGCCGAGCTCCTACAATGAGCAGTTCTTC
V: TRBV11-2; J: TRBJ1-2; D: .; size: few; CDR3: CASSLDLRQVNYGYTF; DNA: TGTGCCAGCAGCTTAGATCTCCGTCAGGTTAACTATGGCTACACCTTC
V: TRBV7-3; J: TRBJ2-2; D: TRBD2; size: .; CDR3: CASRRGGGAPGELFF; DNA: TGTGCCAGCCGCCGGGGGGGAGGAGCCCCCGGGGAGCTGTTTTTT
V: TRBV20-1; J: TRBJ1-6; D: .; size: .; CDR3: CSARSEASDASPLHF; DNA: TGCAGTGCTAGGTCCGAGGCCAGTGATGCGTCACCCCTCCACTTT
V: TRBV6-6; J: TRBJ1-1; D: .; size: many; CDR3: CASSYAGELMNTEAFF; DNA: TGTGCCAGCAGTTACGCAGGGGAACTCATGAACACTGAAGCTTTCTTT
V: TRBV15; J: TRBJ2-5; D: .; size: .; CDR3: CATSSGVGGAETQYF; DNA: TGTGCCACCAGCAGCGGGGTTGGGGGCGCGGAGACCCAGTACTTC
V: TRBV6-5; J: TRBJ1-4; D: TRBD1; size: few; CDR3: CASSYAGQQNEKLFF; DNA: TGTGCCAGCAGTTACGCGGGACAGCAAAATGAAAAACTGTTTTTT
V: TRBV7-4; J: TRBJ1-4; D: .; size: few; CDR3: CASSLAPRGLNEKLFF; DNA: TGTGCCAGCAGCTTAGCGCCCAGGGGCCTTAATGAAAAACTGTTTTTT
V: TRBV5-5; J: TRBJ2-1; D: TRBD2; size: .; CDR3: CASSSGLAGVDEQFF; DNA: TGTGCCAGCAGCTCGGGACTAGCGGGAGTGGATGAGCAGTTCTTC
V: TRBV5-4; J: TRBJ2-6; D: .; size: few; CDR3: CASSLQISGANVLTF; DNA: TGTGCCAGCAGCTTACAGATCTCTGGGGCCAACGTCCTGACTTTC
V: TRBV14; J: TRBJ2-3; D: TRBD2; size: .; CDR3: CASSQGITGGTDTQYF; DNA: TGTGCCAGCAGCCAAGGGATAACGGGGGGAACAGATACGCAGTATTTT
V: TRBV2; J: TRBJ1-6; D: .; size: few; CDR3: CASSADSYNSPLHF; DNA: TGTGCCAGCAGTGCAGACAGCTATAATTCACCCCTCCACTTT
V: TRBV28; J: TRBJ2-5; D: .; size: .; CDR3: CASKDSDQETQYF; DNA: TGTGCCAGCAAGGACAGCGATCAAGAGACCCAGTACTTC
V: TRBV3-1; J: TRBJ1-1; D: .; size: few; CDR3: CASSLSTGTEAFF; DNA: TGTGCCAGCAGCCTCTCCACGGGAACTGAAGCTTTCTTT
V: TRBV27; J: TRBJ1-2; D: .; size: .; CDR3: CASSLRGDGYTF; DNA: TGTGCCAGCAGTTTAAGGGGAGATGGCTACACCTTC
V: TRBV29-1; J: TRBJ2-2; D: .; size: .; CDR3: CSVHGSTGELFF; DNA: TGCAGCGTTCACGGGAGCACCGGGGAGCTGTTTTTT
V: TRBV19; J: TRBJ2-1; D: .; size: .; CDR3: CASSWSRDNEQFF; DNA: TGTGCCAGTAGTTGGAGTCGGGACAATGAGCAGTTCTTC
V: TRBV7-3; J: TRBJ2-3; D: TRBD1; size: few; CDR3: CASSSIQGMDTQYF; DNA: TGTGCCAGCAGCTCAATACAGGGGATGGATACGCAGTATTTT
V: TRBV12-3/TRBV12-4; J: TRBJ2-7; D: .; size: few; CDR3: CASSLTGPTAYEQYF; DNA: TGTGCCAGCAGTTTAACAGGACCCACTGCCTACGAGCAGTACTTC
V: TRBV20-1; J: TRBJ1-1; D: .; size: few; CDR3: CSAPSEYTEAFF; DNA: TGCAGTGCCCCTTCAGAGTACACTGAAGCTTTCTTT
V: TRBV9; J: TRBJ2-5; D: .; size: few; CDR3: CASSVSSGIQETQYF; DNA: TGTGCCAGCAGCGTATCTTCGGGGATACAAGAGACCCAGTACTTC
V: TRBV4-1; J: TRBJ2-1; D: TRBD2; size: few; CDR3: CASSQDLRTSYDEQFF; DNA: TGCGCCAGCAGCCAAGATCTCCGGACTAGTTACGATGAGCAGTTCTTC
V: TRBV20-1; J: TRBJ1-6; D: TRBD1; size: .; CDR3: CSAGGQGSLSSYNSPLHF; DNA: TGCAGTGCTGGGGGACAGGGGTCCCTAAGCTCCTATAATTCACCCCTCCACTTT
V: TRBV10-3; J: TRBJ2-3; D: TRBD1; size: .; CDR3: CAISSPDRGRLDTQYF; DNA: TGTGCCATCAGTTCCCCGGACAGGGGAAGGTTAGATACGCAGTATTTT
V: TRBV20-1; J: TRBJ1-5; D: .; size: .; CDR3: CSARESAVAPQHF; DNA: TGCAGTGCTAGAGAGAGTGCAGTCGCCCCCCAGCATTTT
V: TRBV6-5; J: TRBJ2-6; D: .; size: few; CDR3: CASSYSESSGANVLTF; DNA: TGTGCCAGCAGTTACTCCGAGAGCTCTGGGGCCAACGTCCTGACTTTC
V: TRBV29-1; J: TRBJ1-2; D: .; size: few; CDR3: CSTRNPGNYGYTF; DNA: TGCAGCACCCGGAATCCAGGAAACTATGGCTACACCTTC
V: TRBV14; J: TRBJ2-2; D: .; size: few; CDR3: CASSQDMRKELFF; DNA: TGTGCCAGCAGCCAAGATATGCGAAAAGAGCTGTTTTTT
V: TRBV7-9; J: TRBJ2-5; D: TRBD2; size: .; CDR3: CASSSGAGRGETQYF; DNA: TGTGCCAGCAGCTCCGGAGCCGGGAGGGGGGAGACCCAGTACTTC
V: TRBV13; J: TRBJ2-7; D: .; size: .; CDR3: CASSLKGVYSYEQYF; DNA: TGTGCCAGCAGCTTAAAGGGGGTGTACTCCTACGAGCAGTACTTC
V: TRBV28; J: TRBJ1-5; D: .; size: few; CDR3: CASLPLVGSLNQPQHF; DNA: TGTGCCAGCTTGCCCCTGGTGGGGAGTTTGAATCAGCCCCAGCATTTT
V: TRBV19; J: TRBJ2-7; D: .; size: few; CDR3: CASSIGGVVYEQYF; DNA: TGTGCCAGTAGTATTGGGGGAGTCGTCTACGAGCAGTACTTC
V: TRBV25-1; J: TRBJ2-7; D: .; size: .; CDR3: CASSEFGSREQGGYEQYF; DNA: TGTGCCAGCAGTGAATTCGGTAGTCGGGAGCAAGGGGGCTACGAGCAGTACTTC
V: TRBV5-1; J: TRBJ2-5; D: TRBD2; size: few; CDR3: CASSLSTSGRGETQYF; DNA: TGCGCCAGCAGCTTGTCTACTAGCGGGAGAGGTGAGACCCAGTACTTC
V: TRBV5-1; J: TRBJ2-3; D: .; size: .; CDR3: CASSLADTGPNTDTQYF; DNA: TGCGCCAGCAGCTTGGCCGATACAGGTCCAAACACAGATACGCAGTATTTT
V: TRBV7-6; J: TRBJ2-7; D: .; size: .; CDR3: CASSPAAASFYEQYF; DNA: TGTGCCAGCAGCCCCGCCGCGGCTAGCTTCTACGAGCAGTACTTC
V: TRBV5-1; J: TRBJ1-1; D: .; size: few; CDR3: CASSPPGLSNTEAFF; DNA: TGCGCCAGCAGCCCCCCCGGACTTTCGAACACTGAAGCTTTCTTT